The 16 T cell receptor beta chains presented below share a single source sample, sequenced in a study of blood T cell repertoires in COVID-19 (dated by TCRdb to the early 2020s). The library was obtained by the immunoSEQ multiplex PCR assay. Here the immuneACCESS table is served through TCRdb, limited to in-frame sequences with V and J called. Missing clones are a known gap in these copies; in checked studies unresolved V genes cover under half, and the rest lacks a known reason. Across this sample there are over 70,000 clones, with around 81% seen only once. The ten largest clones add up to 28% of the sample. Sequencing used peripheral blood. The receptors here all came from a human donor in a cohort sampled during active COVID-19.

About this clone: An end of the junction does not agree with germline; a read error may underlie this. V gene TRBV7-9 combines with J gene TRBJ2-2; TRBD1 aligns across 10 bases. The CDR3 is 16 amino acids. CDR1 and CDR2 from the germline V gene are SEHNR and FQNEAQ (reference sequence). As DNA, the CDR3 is TGTGCCAGCACCTTATCGACAGGGGGCCGGACCGGGGAGCTGTTTTTT. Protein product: CASTLSTGGRTGELFF.

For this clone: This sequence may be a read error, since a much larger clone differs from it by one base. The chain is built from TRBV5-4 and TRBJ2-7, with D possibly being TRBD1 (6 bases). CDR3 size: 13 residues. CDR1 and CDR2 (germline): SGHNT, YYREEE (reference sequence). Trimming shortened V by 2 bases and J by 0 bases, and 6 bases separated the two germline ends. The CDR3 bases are TGTGCCAGCAGCTTACAGGGCTCCTACGAGCAGTACTTC. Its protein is CASSLQGSYEQYF.

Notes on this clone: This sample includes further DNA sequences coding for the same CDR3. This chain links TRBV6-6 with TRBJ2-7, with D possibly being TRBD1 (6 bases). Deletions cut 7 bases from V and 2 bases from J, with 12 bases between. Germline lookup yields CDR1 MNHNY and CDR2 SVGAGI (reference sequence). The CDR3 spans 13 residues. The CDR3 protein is CASTSGQTYEQYF. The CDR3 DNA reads TGTGCCAGCACCTCGGGACAAACCTACGAGCAGTACTTC.

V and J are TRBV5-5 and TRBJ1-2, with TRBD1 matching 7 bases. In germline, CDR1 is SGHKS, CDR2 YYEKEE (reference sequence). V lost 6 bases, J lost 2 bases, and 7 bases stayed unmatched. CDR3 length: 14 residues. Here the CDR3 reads CASKTWTGNYGYTF. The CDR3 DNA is TGTGCCAGCAAAACTTGGACAGGAAACTATGGCTACACCTTC.

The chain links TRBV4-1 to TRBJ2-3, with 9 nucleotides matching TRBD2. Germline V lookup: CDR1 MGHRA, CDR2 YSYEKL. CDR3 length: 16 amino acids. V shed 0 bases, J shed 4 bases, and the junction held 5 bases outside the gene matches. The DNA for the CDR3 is TGCGCCAGCAGCCAAGAGCCTCTAGCGGGGTCAGATACGCAGTATTTT. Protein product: CASSQEPLAGSDTQYF.

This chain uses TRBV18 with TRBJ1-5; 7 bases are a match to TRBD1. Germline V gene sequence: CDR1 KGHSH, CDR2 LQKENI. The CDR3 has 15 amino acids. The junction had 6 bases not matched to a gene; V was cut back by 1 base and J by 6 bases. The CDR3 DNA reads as TGTGCCAGCTCACCACTCAGGGGGGACGTTCAGCCCCAGCATTTT. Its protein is CASSPLRGDVQPQHF.

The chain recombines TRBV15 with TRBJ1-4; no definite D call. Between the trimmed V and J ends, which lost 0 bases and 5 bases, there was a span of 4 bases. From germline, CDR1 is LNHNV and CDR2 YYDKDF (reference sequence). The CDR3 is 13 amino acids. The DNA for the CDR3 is TGTGCCACCAGCAGAGACAGGAATGAAAAACTGTTTTTT. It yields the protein CATSRDRNEKLFF. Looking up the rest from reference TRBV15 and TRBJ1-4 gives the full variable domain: DAMVIQNPRYQVTQFGKPVTLSCSQTLNHNVMYWYQQKSSQAPKLLFHYYDKDFNNEADTPDNFQSRRPNTSFCFLDIRSPGLGDTAMYLCATSRDRNEKLFFGSGTQLSVL.

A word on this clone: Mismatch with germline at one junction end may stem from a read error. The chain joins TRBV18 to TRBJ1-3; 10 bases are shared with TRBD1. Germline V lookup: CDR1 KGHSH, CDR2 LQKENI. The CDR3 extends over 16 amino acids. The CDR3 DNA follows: TGTGCCAGCTCACCACGGACAGGGGGACCCGGAAGCACCATATATTTT. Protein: CASSPRTGGPGSTIYF. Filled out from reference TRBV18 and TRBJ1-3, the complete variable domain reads NAGVMQNPRHLVRRRGQEARLRCSPMKGHSHVYWYRQLPEEGLKFMVYLQKENIIDESGMPKERFSAEFPKEGPSILRIQQVVRGDSAAYFCASSPRTGGPGSTIYFGEGSWLTVV.

The CDR3 bases are TGTGCCAGCTCGAGCGCACAGGGGAACTATGGCTACACCTTC. This sequence encodes CASSSAQGNYGYTF. This chain connects TRBV27 to TRBJ1-2; 7 bases are a match to TRBD1. The CDR3 has 14 amino acids. Germline CDR1 is MNHEY and CDR2 is SMNVEV (reference sequence). Germline trimming cut 8 bases from V and 2 bases from J; bases unmatched to any gene: 8.

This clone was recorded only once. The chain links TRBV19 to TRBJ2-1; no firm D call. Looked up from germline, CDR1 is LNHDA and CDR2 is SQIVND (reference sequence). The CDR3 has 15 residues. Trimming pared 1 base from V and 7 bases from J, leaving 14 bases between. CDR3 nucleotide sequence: TGTGCCAGTAGTATAGTGGCAGTAAAGTGGAATGAGCAGTTCTTC. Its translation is CASSIVAVKWNEQFF. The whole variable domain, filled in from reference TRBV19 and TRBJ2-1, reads DGGITQSPKYLFRKEGQNVTLSCEQNLNHDAMYWYRQDPGQGLRLIYYSQIVNDFQKGDIAEGYSVSREKKESFPLTVTSAQKNPTAFYLCASSIVAVKWNEQFFGPGTRLTVL.

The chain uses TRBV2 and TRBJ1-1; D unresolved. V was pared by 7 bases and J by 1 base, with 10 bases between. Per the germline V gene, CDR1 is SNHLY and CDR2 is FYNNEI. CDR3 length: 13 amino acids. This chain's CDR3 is CASTRGENTEAFF. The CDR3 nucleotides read TGTGCCAGCACCCGGGGAGAGAACACTGAAGCTTTCTTT.

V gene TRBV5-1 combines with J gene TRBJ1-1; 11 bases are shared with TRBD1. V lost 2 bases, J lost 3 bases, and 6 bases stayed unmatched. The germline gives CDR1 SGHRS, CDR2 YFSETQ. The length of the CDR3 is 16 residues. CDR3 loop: CASSFRTGGTDTEAFF. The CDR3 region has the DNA TGCGCCAGCAGCTTTCGGACAGGGGGCACGGACACTGAAGCTTTCTTT.

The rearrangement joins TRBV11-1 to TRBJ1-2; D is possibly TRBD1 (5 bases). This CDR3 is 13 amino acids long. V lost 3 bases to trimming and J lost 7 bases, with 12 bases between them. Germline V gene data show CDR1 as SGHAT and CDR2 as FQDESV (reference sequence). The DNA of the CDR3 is TGTGCCAGCAGCTTGGGTCAGGGTGTTGGCTACACCTTC. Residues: CASSLGQGVGYTF.

CDR3 coding DNA: TGTGCCAGCAGCCAAGACCTTAGAAGCGGGCTGTTTTTT. Translation gives CASSQDLRSGLFF. The chain uses TRBV4-2 and TRBJ1-4, with D hard to call. The CDR3 runs 13 residues. Trimming pared 0 bases from V and 14 bases from J, leaving 13 bases between. Germline-derived CDR1 and CDR2 are LGHNA and YNFKEQ.

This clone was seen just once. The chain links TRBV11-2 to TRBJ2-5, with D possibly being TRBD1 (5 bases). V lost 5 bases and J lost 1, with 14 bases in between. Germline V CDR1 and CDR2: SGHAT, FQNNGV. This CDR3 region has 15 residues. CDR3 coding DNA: TGTGCCAGCAGCCCATGGACATCTATCCAAGAGACCCAGTACTTC. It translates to CASSPWTSIQETQYF.

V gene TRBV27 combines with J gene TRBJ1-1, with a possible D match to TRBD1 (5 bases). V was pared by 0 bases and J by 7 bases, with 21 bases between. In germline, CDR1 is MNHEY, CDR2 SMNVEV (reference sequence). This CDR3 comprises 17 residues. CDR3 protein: CASSLSIRRWEGSEAFF. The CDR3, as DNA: TGTGCCAGCAGTTTATCGATCCGCCGGTGGGAGGGGAGTGAAGCTTTCTTT.